The rows below give T cell receptor beta chains drawn from one sample of a study of T cell changes during pregnancy in multiple sclerosis. Assay: immunoSEQ multiplex PCR; the TCRdb copy retains only in-frame clones and omits some. The sample consists of about 40,000 clones, roughly nine tenths of them appearing once. Sequenced material: CD4+ T cells from peripheral blood mononuclear cells, taken in the third trimester of pregnancy. These receptors were collected from a female donor in good health, enrolled as a control in a pregnancy study. CDR3s include the opening cysteine and the closing phenylalanine or tryptophan. A D gene is named only where the DNA matches it firmly. Some rows mark clone size as missing; the rest say once, few, many or name a class of expanded clone.

d_call: .
j_call: TRBJ2-7
clone_size: .
v_call: TRBV18
cdr3_nt: TGTGCCAGCTCAACTGGGGGGGCAACAGGGAACTACGAGCAGTACTTC
cdr3_aa: CASSTGGATGNYEQYF

d_call: TRBD1
j_call: TRBJ2-3
clone_size: .
v_call: TRBV5-8
cdr3_nt: TGTGCCAGCAGCTTCGACAGGGGCACAGATACGCAGTATTTT
cdr3_aa: CASSFDRGTDTQYF

d_call: .
j_call: TRBJ1-2
clone_size: .
v_call: TRBV14
cdr3_nt: TGTGCCAGCAGCCAAGGGGTGGCAGGGTTTCTCTATGGCTACACCTTC
cdr3_aa: CASSQGVAGFLYGYTF

d_call: TRBD1
j_call: TRBJ2-5
clone_size: once
v_call: TRBV5-4
cdr3_nt: TGTGCCAGCAGCACAGGGGACCAAGAGACCCAGTACTTC
cdr3_aa: CASSTGDQETQYF

d_call: TRBD2
j_call: TRBJ2-5
clone_size: .
v_call: TRBV5-1
cdr3_nt: TGCGCCAGCAGAAGGACTAGCGGGGGGACGCCTGGGGAGACCCAGTACTTC
cdr3_aa: CASRRTSGGTPGETQYF

d_call: .
j_call: TRBJ1-4
clone_size: .
v_call: TRBV6-1
cdr3_nt: TGTGCCAGCCTGGGCATGTTGGTCGAAAAACTGTTTTTT
cdr3_aa: CASLGMLVEKLFF

d_call: TRBD1
j_call: TRBJ1-1
clone_size: once
v_call: TRBV7-9
cdr3_nt: TGTGCCAGCGGACCGGGACAGGGGTTGGTGAACACTGAAGCTTTCTTT
cdr3_aa: CASGPGQGLVNTEAFF

d_call: .
j_call: TRBJ1-6
clone_size: .
v_call: TRBV7-9
cdr3_nt: TGTGCCAGCAGCCCGACACTTGGGAATTCACCCCTCCACTTT
cdr3_aa: CASSPTLGNSPLHF

d_call: .
j_call: TRBJ2-1
clone_size: .
v_call: TRBV7-2
cdr3_nt: TGTGCCAGCAGCTCCTATGGGAGGTACAATGAGCAGTTCTTC
cdr3_aa: CASSSYGRYNEQFF

d_call: TRBD2
j_call: TRBJ2-2
clone_size: .
v_call: TRBV29-1
cdr3_nt: TGCAGCGTTAGGACTAGCGGGATGAACACCGGGGAGCTGTTTTTT
cdr3_aa: CSVRTSGMNTGELFF

d_call: .
j_call: TRBJ2-3
clone_size: .
v_call: TRBV6-1
cdr3_nt: TGTGCCAGCAGTGAAGAGGGACAGAGGGAGGCAGATACGCAGTATTTT
cdr3_aa: CASSEEGQREADTQYF

d_call: .
j_call: TRBJ2-4
clone_size: .
v_call: TRBV15
cdr3_nt: TGTGCCACCAGCAGAGTATCCGTAGCCAAAAACATTCAGTACTTC
cdr3_aa: CATSRVSVAKNIQYF

d_call: TRBD2
j_call: TRBJ2-1
clone_size: .
v_call: TRBV28
cdr3_nt: TGTGCCAGCAGTTTGGGGACTAGTGTGTATGAGCAGTTCTTC
cdr3_aa: CASSLGTSVYEQFF

d_call: TRBD1
j_call: TRBJ2-3
clone_size: .
v_call: TRBV6-6
cdr3_nt: TGTGCCAGCAGTCCCCTCGGACAGGGGGCGACAGATACGCAGTATTTT
cdr3_aa: CASSPLGQGATDTQYF

d_call: .
j_call: TRBJ2-7
clone_size: .
v_call: TRBV18
cdr3_nt: TGTGCCAGCTCACCACCCCCCGGAGCCTACGAGCAGTACTTC
cdr3_aa: CASSPPPGAYEQYF

d_call: .
j_call: TRBJ1-1
clone_size: .
v_call: TRBV28
cdr3_nt: TGTGCCAGCACCCCATCACAGAACACTGAAGCTTTCTTT
cdr3_aa: CASTPSQNTEAFF

d_call: TRBD1
j_call: TRBJ2-2
clone_size: .
v_call: TRBV5-1
cdr3_nt: TGCGCCAGCAGCCCGGACAGGGCCGGCGGGGAGCTGTTTTTT
cdr3_aa: CASSPDRAGGELFF

d_call: .
j_call: TRBJ2-1
clone_size: .
v_call: TRBV9
cdr3_nt: TGTGCCAGCAGCGTTTCAGTCTCCAATGAGCAGTTCTTC
cdr3_aa: CASSVSVSNEQFF

d_call: .
j_call: TRBJ2-6
clone_size: few
v_call: TRBV28
cdr3_nt: TGTGCCAGCAGTTTAGCGGCCTCTGGGGCCAACGTCCTGACTTTC
cdr3_aa: CASSLAASGANVLTF

d_call: TRBD2
j_call: TRBJ2-1
clone_size: .
v_call: TRBV5-1
cdr3_nt: TGCGCCAGCAGCCCCACAACTAGCGGGGGAGTACGCGAGCAGTTCTTC
cdr3_aa: CASSPTTSGGVREQFF

d_call: TRBD2
j_call: TRBJ2-2
clone_size: .
v_call: TRBV7-2
cdr3_nt: TGTGCCAGCAGCTTAACGGGAGGGCGAAGCGGGGAGCTGTTTTTT
cdr3_aa: CASSLTGGRSGELFF

d_call: .
j_call: TRBJ2-7
clone_size: .
v_call: TRBV6-6
cdr3_nt: TGTGCCAGCAGTATGCCGTTAGCACCCAGCTACGAGCAGTACTTC
cdr3_aa: CASSMPLAPSYEQYF

d_call: .
j_call: TRBJ2-7
clone_size: .
v_call: TRBV5-4
cdr3_nt: TGTGCCAGCAGCCAGTCGGGGGTGGAGTACTTC
cdr3_aa: CASSQSGVEYF

d_call: .
j_call: TRBJ2-1
clone_size: .
v_call: TRBV19
cdr3_nt: TGTGCCAGTAGTATAGATCGGGGGAGTGGCGATGAGCAGTTCTTC
cdr3_aa: CASSIDRGSGDEQFF

d_call: .
j_call: TRBJ2-7
clone_size: .
v_call: TRBV7-8
cdr3_nt: TGTGCCAGCAGCTCCTCGGGTTACGAGCAGTACTTC
cdr3_aa: CASSSSGYEQYF

d_call: .
j_call: TRBJ1-3
clone_size: .
v_call: TRBV7-2
cdr3_nt: TGTGCCAGCAGCCAGGACAGCTACGGAAACACCATATATTTT
cdr3_aa: CASSQDSYGNTIYF

d_call: .
j_call: TRBJ2-7
clone_size: .
v_call: TRBV28
cdr3_nt: TGTGCCAGCAGTGTAAGACTATTAGGACGGTCGCACGAGGTAATCTACGAGCAGTACTTC
cdr3_aa: CASSVRLLGRSHEVIYEQYF

d_call: .
j_call: TRBJ2-7
clone_size: .
v_call: TRBV28
cdr3_nt: TGTGCCAGCAGTTGGGTTTGGGCGGAGGGGTTGCACTTC
cdr3_aa: CASSWVWAEGLHF

d_call: TRBD1
j_call: TRBJ1-2
clone_size: .
v_call: TRBV9
cdr3_nt: TGTGCCAGCAGCCCCGGACAGGGTAGCATCTATGGCTACACCTTC
cdr3_aa: CASSPGQGSIYGYTF

d_call: .
j_call: TRBJ2-2
clone_size: .
v_call: TRBV5-4
cdr3_nt: TGTGCCAGCAGCGTACCGGGACAGGGGGCTAGCGGGAGGCCCGGGGAGCTGTTTTTT
cdr3_aa: CASSVPGQGASGRPGELFF

d_call: TRBD2
j_call: TRBJ2-7
clone_size: .
v_call: TRBV27
cdr3_nt: TGTGCCAGTCAAAGCGGGACCTACTCCTACGAGCAGTACTTC
cdr3_aa: CASQSGTYSYEQYF

d_call: .
j_call: TRBJ2-3
clone_size: .
v_call: TRBV5-1
cdr3_nt: TGCGCCAGCAAATTCCAGTGGCTAGCGTTTGATACGCAGTATTTT
cdr3_aa: CASKFQWLAFDTQYF

d_call: TRBD2
j_call: TRBJ2-3
clone_size: .
v_call: TRBV30
cdr3_nt: TGTGCCTGGAGTGTTTTGCGGTCGGGGGGGTGGGCGCAGTATTTT
cdr3_aa: CAWSVLRSGGWAQYF

d_call: .
j_call: TRBJ2-5
clone_size: .
v_call: TRBV5-6
cdr3_nt: TGTGCCAGCAGCCCCCATTTCGCGGGGCAAACTAGCTTTCAAGAGACCCAGTACTTC
cdr3_aa: CASSPHFAGQTSFQETQYF

d_call: .
j_call: TRBJ2-5
clone_size: .
v_call: TRBV19
cdr3_nt: TGTGCCAGTAGCGAGCAACGAGCCAAGACCCAGTACTTC
cdr3_aa: CASSEQRAKTQYF

d_call: TRBD1
j_call: TRBJ1-1
clone_size: .
v_call: TRBV9
cdr3_nt: TGTGCCAGCAGCGTAGGCTTGGGACAGGGGAACACTGAAGCTTTCTTT
cdr3_aa: CASSVGLGQGNTEAFF

d_call: TRBD1
j_call: TRBJ1-3
clone_size: .
v_call: TRBV4-1
cdr3_nt: TGCGCCAGCAGCCAACCTACGGGACAGGGGGCATTAAGTGGAAACACCATATATTTT
cdr3_aa: CASSQPTGQGALSGNTIYF

d_call: TRBD2
j_call: TRBJ2-7
clone_size: .
v_call: TRBV4-1
cdr3_nt: TGCGCCAGCAGCCCTTCTAGCGGGATCCGCCCCTACGAGCAGTACTTC
cdr3_aa: CASSPSSGIRPYEQYF

d_call: .
j_call: TRBJ1-1
clone_size: .
v_call: TRBV5-1
cdr3_nt: TGCGCCAGCAGCTTGGTAGGAATAGCCCAGAACACTGAAGCTTTCTTT
cdr3_aa: CASSLVGIAQNTEAFF

d_call: TRBD2
j_call: TRBJ2-5
clone_size: .
v_call: TRBV5-1
cdr3_nt: TGCGCCAGCAGCTATAGAGCGGGAGATCGGGAGACCCAGTACTTC
cdr3_aa: CASSYRAGDRETQYF

d_call: TRBD1
j_call: TRBJ1-2
clone_size: few
v_call: TRBV19
cdr3_nt: TGTGCCAGTAGTATTTCGAGGGGGCCTCATGGCTACACCTTC
cdr3_aa: CASSISRGPHGYTF

d_call: TRBD1
j_call: TRBJ1-1
clone_size: .
v_call: TRBV6-6
cdr3_nt: TGTGCCGCTGACAGGGAGGAAGACCGAGGCGGTGAAGCTTTCTTT
cdr3_aa: CAADREEDRGGEAFF

d_call: TRBD2
j_call: TRBJ2-3
clone_size: .
v_call: TRBV5-1
cdr3_nt: TGCGCCAGCAGCCGCGGGACTAGCGGGGGGGCCTGGGATACGCAGTATTTT
cdr3_aa: CASSRGTSGGAWDTQYF

d_call: TRBD1
j_call: TRBJ2-7
clone_size: .
v_call: TRBV29-1
cdr3_nt: TGCAGCGTGGCCGGGACAGAGAGCTACGAGCAGTACTTC
cdr3_aa: CSVAGTESYEQYF

d_call: .
j_call: TRBJ2-3
clone_size: .
v_call: TRBV7-2
cdr3_nt: TGTGCCAGCAGCTTCAGCGGCAGCACAGATACGCAGTATTTT
cdr3_aa: CASSFSGSTDTQYF

d_call: .
j_call: TRBJ2-6
clone_size: .
v_call: TRBV5-5
cdr3_nt: TGTGCCAGCAGCTTCCTACAGAGCTCTGGGGCCAACGTCCTGACTTTC
cdr3_aa: CASSFLQSSGANVLTF

d_call: TRBD2
j_call: TRBJ2-5
clone_size: .
v_call: TRBV5-1
cdr3_nt: TGCGCCAGCAGCGCGGGGGACCAAGAGACCCAGTACTTC
cdr3_aa: CASSAGDQETQYF

d_call: TRBD2
j_call: TRBJ2-3
clone_size: .
v_call: TRBV5-1
cdr3_nt: TGCGCCAGCAGCCCCGGGACTAGCGGGGGGAAGGATACGCAGTATTTT
cdr3_aa: CASSPGTSGGKDTQYF

d_call: TRBD2
j_call: TRBJ2-7
clone_size: .
v_call: TRBV6-5
cdr3_nt: TGTGCCAGCAGTTACGCAGCATTAGCGGGCACCTACGAGCAGTACTTC
cdr3_aa: CASSYAALAGTYEQYF

d_call: TRBD2
j_call: TRBJ2-2
clone_size: .
v_call: TRBV9
cdr3_nt: TGTGCCAGCAGCGTAGGATCAGCGGGAGGGTGGACCGGGGAGCTGTTTTTT
cdr3_aa: CASSVGSAGGWTGELFF

d_call: .
j_call: TRBJ2-3
clone_size: .
v_call: TRBV27
cdr3_nt: TGTGCCAGCAGCCTACAGGTACCCTCTAGCACAGATACGCAGTATTTT
cdr3_aa: CASSLQVPSSTDTQYF

d_call: TRBD1
j_call: TRBJ1-4
clone_size: .
v_call: TRBV28
cdr3_nt: TGTGCCAGCAGTGGAACGACAGGGGTCGTCTACGAAAAACTGTTTTTT
cdr3_aa: CASSGTTGVVYEKLFF

d_call: .
j_call: TRBJ1-4
clone_size: .
v_call: TRBV21-1
cdr3_nt: TGTGCCACCCTAGGGGGGGGAGGAGAAAAACTGTTTTTT
cdr3_aa: CATLGGGGEKLFF

d_call: .
j_call: TRBJ1-1
clone_size: once
v_call: TRBV2
cdr3_nt: TGTGCCAGCAGTGGTCACTACATGAACACTGAAGCTTTCTTT
cdr3_aa: CASSGHYMNTEAFF

d_call: TRBD1
j_call: TRBJ2-2
clone_size: .
v_call: TRBV7-3
cdr3_nt: TGTGCCAGCAGCTTAGAGGGGAGAGGACAGGGGGCTACCGGGGAGCTGTTTTTT
cdr3_aa: CASSLEGRGQGATGELFF

d_call: TRBD1
j_call: TRBJ1-2
clone_size: once
v_call: TRBV30
cdr3_nt: TGTGCCTGGACAGCGGACAGGGACTATGGCTACACCTTC
cdr3_aa: CAWTADRDYGYTF

d_call: TRBD1
j_call: TRBJ1-1
clone_size: few
v_call: TRBV30
cdr3_nt: TGTGCCTGGAGTACGACAGGGAAAGACACTGAAGCTTTCTTT
cdr3_aa: CAWSTTGKDTEAFF

d_call: .
j_call: TRBJ2-4
clone_size: once
v_call: TRBV7-5
cdr3_nt: TGTGCCAGAAGCATAGGGCCAATAGCCAAAAACATTCAGTACTTC
cdr3_aa: CARSIGPIAKNIQYF